This T cell receptor beta chain was captured by sequencing in a study of blood T cell repertoires in COVID-19. Study details: Sites in the United States, Italy and Spain provided acute and convalescent COVID-19 samples.

The germline gives CDR1 SGHAT, CDR2 FQNNGV. J gave up 4 bases and V 2 bases, and 3 bases lay outside the gene matches. There are 15 residues in the CDR3. Cohorts were determined from participant-reported clinical history. Exposed volunteers were people who met a COVID-19 case within 2 weeks before study entry. Generated by immunoSEQ multiplex PCR, the TCRdb table keeps only in-frame clones and is missing some. This sample has about 260,000 clones; about 91% occur once, and the top ten carry approximately 2.7%. The J gene is TRBJ1-2, the V gene TRBV11-2, with 11 bases aligning to TRBD1. Sequenced sample: PBMCs or T cells enriched from blood (not recorded which). This sequence was found in a man aged 40-50 years who had been exposed to COVID-19. The CDR3 DNA sequence: TGTGCCAGCAGCTTAAGGACAGGGGGCGCCTATGGCTACACCTTC. This gives the protein CASSLRTGGAYGYTF.